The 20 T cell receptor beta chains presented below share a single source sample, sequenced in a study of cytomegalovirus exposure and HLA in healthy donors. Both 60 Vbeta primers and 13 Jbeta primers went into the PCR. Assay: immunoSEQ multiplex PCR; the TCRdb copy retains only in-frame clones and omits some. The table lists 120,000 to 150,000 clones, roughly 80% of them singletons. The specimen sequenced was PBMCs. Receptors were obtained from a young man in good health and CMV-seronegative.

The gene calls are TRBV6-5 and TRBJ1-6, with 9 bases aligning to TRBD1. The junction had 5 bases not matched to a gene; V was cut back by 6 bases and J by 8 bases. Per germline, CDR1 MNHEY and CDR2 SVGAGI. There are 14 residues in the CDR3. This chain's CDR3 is CASSNDRGDSPLHF. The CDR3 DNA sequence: TGTGCCAGCAGCAACGACAGGGGGGATTCACCCCTCCACTTT.

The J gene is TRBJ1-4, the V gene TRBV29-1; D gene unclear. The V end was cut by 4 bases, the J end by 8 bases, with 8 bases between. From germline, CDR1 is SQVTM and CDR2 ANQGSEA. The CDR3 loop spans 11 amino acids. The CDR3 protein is CSVGTREKLFF. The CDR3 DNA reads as TGCAGCGTTGGAACGCGGGAAAAACTGTTTTTT. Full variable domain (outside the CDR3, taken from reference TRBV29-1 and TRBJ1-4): SAVISQKPSRDICQRGTSLTIQCQVDSQVTMMFWYRQQPGQSLTLIATANQGSEATYESGFVIDKFPISRPNLTFSTLTVSNMSPEDSSIYLCSVGTREKLFFGSGTQLSVL.

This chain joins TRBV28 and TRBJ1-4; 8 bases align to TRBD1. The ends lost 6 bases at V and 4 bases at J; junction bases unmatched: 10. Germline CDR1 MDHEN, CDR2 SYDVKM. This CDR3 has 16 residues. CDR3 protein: CASRLGETGGNEKLFF. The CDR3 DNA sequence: TGTGCCAGCAGGTTGGGGGAAACAGGGGGTAATGAAAAACTGTTTTTT.

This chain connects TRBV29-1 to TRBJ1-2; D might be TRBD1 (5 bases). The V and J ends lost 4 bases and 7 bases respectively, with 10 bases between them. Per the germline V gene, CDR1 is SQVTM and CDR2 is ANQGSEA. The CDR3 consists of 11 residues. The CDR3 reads CSVGGEAGYTF. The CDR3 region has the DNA TGCAGCGTTGGGGGGGAGGCTGGCTACACCTTC.

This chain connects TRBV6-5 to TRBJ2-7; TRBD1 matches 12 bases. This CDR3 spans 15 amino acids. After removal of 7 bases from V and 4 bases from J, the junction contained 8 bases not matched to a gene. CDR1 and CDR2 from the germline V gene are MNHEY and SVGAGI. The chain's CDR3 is CASTPGTGGSYEQYF. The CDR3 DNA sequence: TGTGCCAGCACTCCCGGGACAGGGGGCAGTTACGAGCAGTACTTC.

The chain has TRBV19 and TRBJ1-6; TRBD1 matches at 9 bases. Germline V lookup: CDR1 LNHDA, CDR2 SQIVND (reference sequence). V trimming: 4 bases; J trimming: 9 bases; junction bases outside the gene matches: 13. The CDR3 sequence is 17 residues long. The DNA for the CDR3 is TGTGCCAGTAGTACGCCAAAACAGGGGGCTCGGGGTTCACCCCTCCACTTT. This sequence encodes CASSTPKQGARGSPLHF.

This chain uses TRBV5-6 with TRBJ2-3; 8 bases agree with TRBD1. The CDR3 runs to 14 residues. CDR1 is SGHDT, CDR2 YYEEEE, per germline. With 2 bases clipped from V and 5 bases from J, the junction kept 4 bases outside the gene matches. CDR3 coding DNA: TGTGCCAGCAGCTTCCAGGGGGCAGGAGATACGCAGTATTTT. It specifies CASSFQGAGDTQYF. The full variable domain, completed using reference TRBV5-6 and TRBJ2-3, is DAGVTQSPTHLIKTRGQQVTLRCSPKSGHDTVSWYQQALGQGPQFIFQYYEEEERQRGNFPDRFSGHQFPNYSSELNVNALLLGDSALYLCASSFQGAGDTQYFGPGTRLTVL.

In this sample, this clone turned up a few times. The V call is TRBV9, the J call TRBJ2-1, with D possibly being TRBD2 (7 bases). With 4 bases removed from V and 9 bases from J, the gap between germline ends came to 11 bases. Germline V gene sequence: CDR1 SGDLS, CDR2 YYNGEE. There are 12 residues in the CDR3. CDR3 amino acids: CASSTGGSEQFF. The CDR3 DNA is TGTGCCAGCAGCACGGGGGGCAGTGAGCAGTTCTTC. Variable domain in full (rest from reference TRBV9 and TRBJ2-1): DSGVTQTPKHLITATGQRVTLRCSPRSGDLSVYWYQQSLDQGLQFLIQYYNGEERAKGNILERFSAQQFPDLHSELNLSSLELGDSALYFCASSTGGSEQFFGPGTRLTVL.

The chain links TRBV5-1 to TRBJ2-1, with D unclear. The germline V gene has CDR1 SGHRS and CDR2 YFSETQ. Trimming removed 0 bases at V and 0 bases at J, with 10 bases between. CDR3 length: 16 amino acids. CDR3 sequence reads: CASSLDSGGSYNEQFF. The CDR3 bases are TGCGCCAGCAGCTTGGACTCCGGCGGCTCCTACAATGAGCAGTTCTTC.

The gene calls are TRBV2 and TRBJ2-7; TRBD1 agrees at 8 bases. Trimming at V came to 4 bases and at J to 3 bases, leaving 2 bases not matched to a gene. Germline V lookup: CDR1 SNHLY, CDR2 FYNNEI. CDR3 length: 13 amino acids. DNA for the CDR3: TGTGCCAGCAGTGGACAGGGGAACTACGAGCAGTACTTC. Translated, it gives CASSGQGNYEQYF.

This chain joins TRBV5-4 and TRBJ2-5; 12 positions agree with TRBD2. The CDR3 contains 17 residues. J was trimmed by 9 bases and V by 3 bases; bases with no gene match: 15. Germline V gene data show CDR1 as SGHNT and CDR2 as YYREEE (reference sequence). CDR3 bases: TGTGCCAGCAGCTCCTTGACTAGCGGGGGTCCTCACGTCGCCCAGTACTTC. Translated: CASSSLTSGGPHVAQYF.

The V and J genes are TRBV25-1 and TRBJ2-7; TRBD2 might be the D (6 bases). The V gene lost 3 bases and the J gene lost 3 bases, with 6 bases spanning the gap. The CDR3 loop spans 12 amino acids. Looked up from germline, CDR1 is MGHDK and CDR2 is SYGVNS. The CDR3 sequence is CASSDGSYEQYF. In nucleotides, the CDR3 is TGTGCCAGCAGTGACGGGAGCTACGAGCAGTACTTC.

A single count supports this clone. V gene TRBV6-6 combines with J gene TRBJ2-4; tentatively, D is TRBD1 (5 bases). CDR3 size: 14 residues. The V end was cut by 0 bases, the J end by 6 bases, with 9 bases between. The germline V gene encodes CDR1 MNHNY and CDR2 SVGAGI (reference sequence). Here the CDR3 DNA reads TGTGCCAGCAGTTACTCGGCCCAGGGAAACATTCAGTACTTC. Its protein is CASSYSAQGNIQYF.

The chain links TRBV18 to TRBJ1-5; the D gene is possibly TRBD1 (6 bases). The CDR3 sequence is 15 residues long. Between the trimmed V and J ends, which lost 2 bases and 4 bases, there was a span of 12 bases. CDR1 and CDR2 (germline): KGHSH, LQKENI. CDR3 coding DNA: TGTGCCAGCTCACCAAGGGGGGGCCTTAATCAGCCCCAGCATTTT. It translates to CASSPRGGLNQPQHF.

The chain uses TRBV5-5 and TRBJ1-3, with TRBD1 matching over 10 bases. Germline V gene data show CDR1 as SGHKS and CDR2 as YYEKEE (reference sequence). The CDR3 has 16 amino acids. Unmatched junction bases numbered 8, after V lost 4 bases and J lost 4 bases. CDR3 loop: CASSLLDRGLGNTIYF. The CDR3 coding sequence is TGTGCCAGCAGCCTACTTGACAGGGGGCTCGGAAACACCATATATTTT.

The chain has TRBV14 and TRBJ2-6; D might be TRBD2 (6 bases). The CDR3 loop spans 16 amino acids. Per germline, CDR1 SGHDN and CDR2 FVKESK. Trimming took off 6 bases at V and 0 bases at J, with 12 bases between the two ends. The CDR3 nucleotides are TGTGCCAGCAGTCGGGACTTCGGCTCTGGGGCCAACGTCCTGACTTTC. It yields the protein CASSRDFGSGANVLTF.

CDR3 nucleotides: TGTGCCAGCAGCTTTCGACAGGGGGCGAACACTGAAGCTTTCTTT. Encoded protein: CASSFRQGANTEAFF. The chain is built from TRBV7-8 and TRBJ1-1; TRBD1 matches at 10 bases. Germline trimming cut 3 bases from V and 1 base from J; bases unmatched to any gene: 2. CDR3 length equals 15 residues. Germline CDR1 reads SGHVS; CDR2 reads FQNEAQ.

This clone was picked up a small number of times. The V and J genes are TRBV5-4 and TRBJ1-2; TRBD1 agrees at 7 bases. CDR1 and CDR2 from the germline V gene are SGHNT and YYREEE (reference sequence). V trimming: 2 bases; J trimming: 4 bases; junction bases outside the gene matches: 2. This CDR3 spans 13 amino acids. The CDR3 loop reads CASSLTGAYGYTF. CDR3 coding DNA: TGTGCCAGCAGCTTAACAGGGGCCTATGGCTACACCTTC.

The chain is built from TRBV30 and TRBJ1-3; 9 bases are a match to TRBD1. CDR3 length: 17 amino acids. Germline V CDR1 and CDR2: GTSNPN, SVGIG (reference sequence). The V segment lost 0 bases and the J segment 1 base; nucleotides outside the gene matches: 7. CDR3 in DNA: TGTGCCTGGAGTGTACTGGGGACAGGGATTTCTGGAAACACCATATATTTT. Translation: CAWSVLGTGISGNTIYF.

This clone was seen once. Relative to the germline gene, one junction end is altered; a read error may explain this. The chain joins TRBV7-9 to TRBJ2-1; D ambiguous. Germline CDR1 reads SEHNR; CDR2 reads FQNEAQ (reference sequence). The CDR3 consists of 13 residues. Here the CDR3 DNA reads TGTTCCAGCAGCTCGCGGACCTACAATGAGCAGTTCTTC. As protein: CSSSSRTYNEQFF.